The present entry profiles one T cell receptor (beta chain) with its context. What it binds is not known. The CDR3 runs to 12 residues. Trimming took 8 bases from V and 7 from J, leaving 14 bases between them. Each CDR3 protein is one row after TCRdb ran MiXCR on the reads. The data contain 150,000 to 200,000 distinct CDR3 sequences, over 25% of them singletons. These data are taken from a study of T cell repertoires in cytomegalovirus infection. Study-level information: Based on public TCR beta signatures, there were indications of CMV infection and of a matching HLA type. Findings and limits, study-wide: Identification of carriers of CMV plus the relevant HLA was performed using cumulative public TCR beta family frequency. Ex vivo, HLA-C-restricted CMV-specific TCR beta clonotypes prevailed over the rest of the response.

The J gene is TRBJ2-5, the V gene TRBV12-3 or TRBV12-4; D is possibly TRBD1 or TRBD2 (5 bases each). The sequencing sample was made of PBMCs. The receptor was isolated from a human donor in good health (CMV status not recorded). Some clones in this sample may be carry-over from other donors' samples. DNA of the CDR3: TGTGCCAGCCGGGACGACCCAGGGACCCAGTACTTC. The encoded protein is CASRDDPGTQYF.